Sequencing of this T cell receptor beta chain was carried out in a study of blood T cells in healthy people across ages. Study-wide findings and caveats: TCR beta diversity was tightly associated with the proportion of naive T cells.

V lost 3 bases to trimming and J lost 0 bases, with 13 bases between them. The CDR3 length is 16 residues. Germline V gene data show CDR1 as SGHTA and CDR2 as FQGNSA. Alongside a J-beta primer mix, a sample-barcoded 5' primer served in a second PCR lasting about 7 to 12 cycles. TCRdb re-analysed the 5' RACE reads in MiXCR, keeping a single row per CDR3 protein. The sample consists of 850,000 to 1,100,000 distinct CDR3 sequences, around two fifths of them appearing once. Comments on this clonotype: Its target is unknown.

Per individual sample, total RNA of at least 5 micrograms was extracted. V and J are TRBV7-2 and TRBJ2-3; no clear D gene. The sequence derives from a man in his late teens or twenties in good health. Sequenced material: blood. The CDR3 loop reads CTSSFGPAPSTDTQYF. CDR3 coding DNA: TGTACCAGCAGCTTCGGACCAGCGCCTAGCACAGATACGCAGTATTTT.